Below are 19 T cell receptor beta chains sequenced from a single sample in a study of neoadjuvant anti-PD-1 for oral cavity cancer. Time point of the sample: after neoadjuvant nivolumab, at surgical resection. Only in-frame clones appear in the TCRdb table, and some are missing; sequencing was by immunoSEQ multiplex PCR. Seen here are about 24,000 clones, more than 20% observed once, and the top ten hold approximately 16%. This material consisted of tumor tissue, taken after nivolumab (anti-PD-1) treatment. The receptors originated from a person aged 35 to 85 with oral cavity squamous cell carcinoma.

This clone has more than one count but fewer than ten. The chain has TRBV11-2 and TRBJ2-7, with D possibly being TRBD1 or TRBD2 (6 bases each). V was trimmed by 5 bases and J by 3 bases, leaving 14 bases between them. In germline, CDR1 is SGHAT, CDR2 FQNNGV. CDR3 size: 14 residues. CDR3 protein: CASSRGGGLYEQYF. The CDR3 DNA follows: TGTGCCAGCAGCCGGGGTGGGGGGCTCTACGAGCAGTACTTC.

The chain joins TRBV7-9 to TRBJ2-7, with 7 bases lining up with TRBD1. The germline CDR1 and CDR2 sequences are SEHNR and FQNEAQ (reference sequence). V trimming: 8 bases; J trimming: 4 bases; junction bases outside the gene matches: 8. The CDR3 is 13 amino acids. CDR3 in DNA: TGTGCCAGCGGACAGGACCCGGGGTACGAGCAGTACTTC. It codes for CASGQDPGYEQYF.

This clone has more than one count but fewer than ten. V usage is TRBV6-5 and J usage is TRBJ1-1, with 9 bases that match TRBD1. Germline values: CDR1 MNHEY, CDR2 SVGAGI. CDR3 length: 15 amino acids. V was pared by 0 bases and J by 3 bases, with 2 bases of the junction left unmatched. The CDR3 DNA reads as TGTGCCAGCAGTTACTCGCGGACAGGGGACACTGAAGCTTTCTTT. Its protein is CASSYSRTGDTEAFF.

This clone turned up a few times. The chain couples TRBV6-5 to TRBJ2-5; D ambiguous. V dropped 5 bases and J dropped 1 base, with 8 bases sitting between them. The CDR3 sequence is 13 residues long. Per the germline V gene, CDR1 is MNHEY and CDR2 is SVGAGI. CDR3: CASSRTVQETQYF. The CDR3 bases are TGTGCCAGCAGTCGGACGGTCCAAGAGACCCAGTACTTC.

This clone has a handful of counts. The chain has TRBV5-5 and TRBJ2-1, with D maybe TRBD2 (5 bases). Germline CDR1 is SGHKS and CDR2 is YYEKEE (reference sequence). This CDR3 comprises 15 residues. V lost 1 base and J lost 5, with 13 bases in between. The CDR3 DNA is TGTGCCAGCAGCTTGACCTGGGGAGTCCACAATGAGCAGTTCTTC. Its translation is CASSLTWGVHNEQFF.

This clone was counted only a few times. This chain uses TRBV27 with TRBJ1-1, with D hard to call. Germline CDR1 is MNHEY and CDR2 is SMNVEV (reference sequence). The CDR3 covers 15 residues. V was clipped by 5 bases and J by 2 bases, with 15 bases between them. CDR3 in DNA: TGTGCCAGCAGTCCCTCAGGAATAGGTAACACTGAAGCTTTCTTT. Translated: CASSPSGIGNTEAFF.

This clone was found a few times. The chain couples TRBV30 to TRBJ1-4; D is uncertain. V was trimmed by 8 bases and J by 3 bases, leaving 13 bases between them. The germline V gene encodes CDR1 GTSNPN and CDR2 SVGIG (reference sequence). The CDR3 is made up of 13 amino acids. This CDR3 is CASRVQANEKLFF. CDR3 in DNA: TGTGCCAGTCGGGTGCAGGCTAATGAAAAACTGTTTTTT.

The gene calls are TRBV30 and TRBJ2-7; the D is unclear. The germline V gene has CDR1 GTSNPN and CDR2 SVGIG (reference sequence). Trimming took 8 bases from V and 3 from J, leaving 14 bases between them. There are 12 residues in the CDR3. CDR3 sequence reads: CASARTVYEQYF. CDR3 DNA sequence: TGTGCCAGCGCCCGGACGGTCTACGAGCAGTACTTC.

The chain carries TRBV7-2 and TRBJ1-1; D gene uncertain. V was clipped by 1 base and J by 12 bases, with 18 bases between them. Germline V CDR1 and CDR2: SGHTA, FQGNSA. The CDR3 spans 14 residues. The CDR3 DNA is TGTGCCAGCAGCTTAGAGTCTAGGGTGGGGATATCTTTCTTT. This gives the protein CASSLESRVGISFF.

The chain joins TRBV29-1 to TRBJ1-1; 8 bases agree with TRBD1. CDR3 length: 14 amino acids. CDR1 and CDR2 from the germline V gene are SQVTM and ANQGSEA. V shed 7 bases, J shed 1 base, and the junction held 8 bases outside the gene matches. CDR3 DNA: TGCAGCGCCCCCTTAGGACAGGGGAACACTGAAGCTTTCTTT. As protein: CSAPLGQGNTEAFF.

This clone turned up a few times. The chain couples TRBV28 to TRBJ2-7; the D gene could be TRBD1 or TRBD2 (5 bases each). Trimming stripped 5 bases from V and 5 bases from J, with 13 bases between. The CDR3 loop spans 13 amino acids. Germline CDR1 and CDR2: MDHEN and SYDVKM. The CDR3 coding sequence is TGTGCCAGCAGTCCCCAGTTGGGGGACGAGCAGTACTTC. This translates into CASSPQLGDEQYF.

V gene TRBV29-1 combines with J gene TRBJ1-5; D remains unclear. The V gene lost 4 bases and the J gene lost 5 bases, with 9 bases spanning the gap. The germline CDR1 and CDR2 sequences are SQVTM and ANQGSEA. The CDR3 is made up of 12 amino acids. CDR3 nucleotides: TGCAGCGTTGGGGCCAGAGATCAGCCCCAGCATTTT. This sequence encodes CSVGARDQPQHF.

The rearrangement uses TRBV5-4 and TRBJ1-4, with TRBD1 matching over 9 bases. V shed 0 bases and J 7 bases; nucleotides not matched to a gene: 1. Germline assignment: CDR1 SGHNT and CDR2 YYREEE (reference sequence). The CDR3 contains 14 residues. This chain's CDR3 is CASSLDRGREKLFF. The CDR3 nucleotides are TGTGCCAGCAGCTTGGACAGGGGGCGTGAAAAACTGTTTTTT.

The chain employs TRBV29-1 and TRBJ1-2; 12 positions match TRBD1. Germline V gene data show CDR1 as SQVTM and CDR2 as ANQGSEA. J gave up 8 bases and V 5 bases, and 9 bases lay outside the gene matches. CDR3 length: 14 amino acids. The CDR3 reads CSVTGQGAAWGYTF. CDR3 nucleotides: TGCAGCGTTACGGGACAGGGGGCCGCTTGGGGCTACACCTTC.

The chain carries TRBV30 and TRBJ1-1, with D maybe TRBD1 (6 bases). The CDR3 spans 15 residues. V was shortened by 0 bases and J by 3 bases, with 14 bases between the two germline ends. Germline assignment: CDR1 GTSNPN and CDR2 SVGIG (reference sequence). CDR3 nucleotides: TGTGCCTGGAGTGTACTTGACAGGAGGGACACTGAAGCTTTCTTT. Translation gives CAWSVLDRRDTEAFF.

The V gene is TRBV6-8, the J gene TRBJ1-1, with TRBD1 matching over 7 bases. Germline-derived CDR1 and CDR2 are MNHGY and SAAAGT. V trimming: 6 bases; J trimming: 1 base; junction bases outside the gene matches: 8. The CDR3 has 15 residues. CDR3 amino acids: CASRDRDNSNTEAFF. CDR3 nucleotides: TGTGCCAGCAGAGACAGGGATAACTCGAACACTGAAGCTTTCTTT.

For this clone: The sample has other DNA sequences that encode this CDR3 too. The chain is built from TRBV27 and TRBJ2-7; D gene unclear. Germline V gene sequence: CDR1 MNHEY, CDR2 SMNVEV (reference sequence). V was clipped by 2 bases and J by 3 bases, with 2 bases between them. The CDR3 spans 11 residues. The CDR3 DNA follows: TGTGCCAGCAGTTTAGGCTACGAGCAGTACTTC. It specifies CASSLGYEQYF.

The table lists this clone with a few counts. The chain joins TRBV10-2 to TRBJ1-5, with D possibly matching TRBD1 (6 bases). Deletions cut 6 bases from V and 3 bases from J, with 12 bases between. CDR1 and CDR2 (germline): WSHSY, SAAADI. The CDR3 totals 14 residues. In DNA, the CDR3 is TGCGCCAGCAGACCGGGACACTCCAATCAGCCCCAGCATTTT. Encoded protein: CASRPGHSNQPQHF.

This chain links TRBV6-1 with TRBJ2-5, with TRBD2 identical over 10 bases. CDR1 and CDR2 from the germline V gene are MNHNS and SASEGT. The J segment lost 5 bases and the V segment lost 6 bases, leaving 3 bases of the junction unmatched. The CDR3 is 13 amino acids. This CDR3 is CASRYSGGETQYF. The CDR3 nucleotides are TGTGCCAGCAGATATAGCGGGGGGGAGACCCAGTACTTC.